This T cell receptor (beta chain) originates from a study of cytomegalovirus exposure and HLA in healthy donors. Across the study: In a later analysis, the 120 or so validation repertoires were reported to have used the same platform as the 600 to 800 first-cohort repertoires.

Overall study results and limits: According to the study, 160 or so TCR beta chains were cytomegalovirus-associated. In vitro, three CMV-associated chains proved specific for CMV antigens.

Assay: immunoSEQ multiplex PCR; the TCRdb copy retains only in-frame clones and omits some. The table records about 170,000 clones, 96% of them present only once. The CDR3 loop spans 14 amino acids. Trimming shortened V by 7 bases and J by 5 bases, and 17 bases separated the two germline ends. Germline lookup yields CDR1 MNHNY and CDR2 SVGAGI (reference sequence). A note on this clone: Antigen: not known.

The material sequenced was PBMCs. This chain joins TRBV6-6 and TRBJ1-1, with D hard to call. The receptor was isolated from a woman aged 18 to 35 in good health and CMV-seronegative. The CDR3 region has the DNA TGTGCCAGCAAAGAGGACGGACGAGGGACTGAAGCTTTCTTT. It encodes CASKEDGRGTEAFF.